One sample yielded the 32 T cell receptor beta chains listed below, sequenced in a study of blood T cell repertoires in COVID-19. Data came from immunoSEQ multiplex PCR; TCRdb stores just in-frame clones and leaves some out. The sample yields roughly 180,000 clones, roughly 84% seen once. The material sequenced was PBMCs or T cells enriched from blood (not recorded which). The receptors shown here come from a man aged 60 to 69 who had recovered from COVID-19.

CDR3 sequence reads: CASSLVGQDYGYTF. DNA for the CDR3: TGTGCCAGCAGCTTGGTGGGACAAGACTATGGCTACACCTTC. The rearrangement joins TRBV5-4 to TRBJ1-2, with D possibly matching TRBD1 (6 bases). The CDR3 consists of 14 residues. CDR1 and CDR2 (germline): SGHNT, YYREEE (reference sequence). V was cut by 0 bases and J by 3 bases, with 9 bases left in between. The whole variable domain, remainder taken from reference TRBV5-4 and TRBJ1-2, is ETGVTQSPTHLIKTRGQQVTLRCSSQSGHNTVSWYQQALGQGPQFIFQYYREEENGRGNFPPRFSGLQFPNYSSELNVNALELDDSALYLCASSLVGQDYGYTFGSGTRLTVV.

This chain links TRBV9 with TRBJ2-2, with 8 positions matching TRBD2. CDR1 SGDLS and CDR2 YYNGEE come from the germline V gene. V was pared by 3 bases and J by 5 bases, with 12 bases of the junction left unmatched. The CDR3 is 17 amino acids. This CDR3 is CASSAYPGTRNTGELFF. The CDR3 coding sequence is TGTGCCAGCAGCGCTTATCCCGGGACTAGGAATACCGGGGAGCTGTTTTTT.

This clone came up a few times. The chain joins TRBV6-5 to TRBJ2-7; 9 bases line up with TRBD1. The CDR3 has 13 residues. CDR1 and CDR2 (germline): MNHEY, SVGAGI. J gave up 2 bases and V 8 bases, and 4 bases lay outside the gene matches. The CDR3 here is CASGWTGAYEQYF. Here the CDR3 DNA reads TGTGCCAGCGGATGGACAGGGGCCTACGAGCAGTACTTC.

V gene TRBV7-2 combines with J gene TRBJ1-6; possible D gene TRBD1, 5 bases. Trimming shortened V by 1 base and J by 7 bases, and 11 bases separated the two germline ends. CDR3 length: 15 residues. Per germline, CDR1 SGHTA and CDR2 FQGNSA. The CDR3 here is CASSLVQAPNSPLHF. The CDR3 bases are TGTGCCAGCAGCTTAGTACAGGCCCCGAATTCACCCCTCCACTTT.

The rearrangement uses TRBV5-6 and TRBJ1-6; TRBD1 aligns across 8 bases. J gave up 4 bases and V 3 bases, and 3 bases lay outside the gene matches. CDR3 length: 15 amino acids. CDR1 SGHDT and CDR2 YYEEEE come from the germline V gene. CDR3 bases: TGTGCCAGCAGCTATACAGGGGGGTATAATTCACCCCTCCACTTT. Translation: CASSYTGGYNSPLHF. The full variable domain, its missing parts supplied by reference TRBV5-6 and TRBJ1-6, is DAGVTQSPTHLIKTRGQQVTLRCSPKSGHDTVSWYQQALGQGPQFIFQYYEEEERQRGNFPDRFSGHQFPNYSSELNVNALLLGDSALYLCASSYTGGYNSPLHFGNGTRLTVT.

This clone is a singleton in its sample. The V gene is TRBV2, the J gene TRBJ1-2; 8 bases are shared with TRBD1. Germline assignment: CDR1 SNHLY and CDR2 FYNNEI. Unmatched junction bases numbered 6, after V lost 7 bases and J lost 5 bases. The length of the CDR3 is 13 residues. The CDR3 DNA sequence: TGTGCCAGCATCGCGGACAGGGAATATGGCTACACCTTC. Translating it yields CASIADREYGYTF.

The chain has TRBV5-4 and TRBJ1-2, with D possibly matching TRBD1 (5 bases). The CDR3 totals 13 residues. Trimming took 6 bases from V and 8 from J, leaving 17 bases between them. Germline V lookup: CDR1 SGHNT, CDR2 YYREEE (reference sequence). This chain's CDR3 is CASTRSGESGYTF. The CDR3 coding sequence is TGTGCCAGCACCCGTTCGGGGGAGAGCGGCTACACCTTC.

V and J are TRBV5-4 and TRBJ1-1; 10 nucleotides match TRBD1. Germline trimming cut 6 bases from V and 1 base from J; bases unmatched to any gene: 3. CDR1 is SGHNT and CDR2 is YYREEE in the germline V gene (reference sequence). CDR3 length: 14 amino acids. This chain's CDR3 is CASNGQGGNTEAFF. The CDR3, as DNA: TGTGCCAGCAACGGACAGGGGGGGAACACTGAAGCTTTCTTT.

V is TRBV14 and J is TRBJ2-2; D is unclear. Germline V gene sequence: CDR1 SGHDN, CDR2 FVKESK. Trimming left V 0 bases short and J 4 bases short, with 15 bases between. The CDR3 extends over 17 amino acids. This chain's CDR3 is CASSQDNVPEFTGELFF. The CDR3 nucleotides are TGTGCCAGCAGCCAAGATAACGTCCCTGAGTTCACCGGGGAGCTGTTTTTT.

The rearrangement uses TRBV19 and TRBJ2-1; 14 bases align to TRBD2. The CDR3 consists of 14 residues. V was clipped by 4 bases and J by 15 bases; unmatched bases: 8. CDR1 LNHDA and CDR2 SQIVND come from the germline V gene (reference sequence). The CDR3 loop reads CASSTTTSGRARFF. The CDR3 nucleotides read TGTGCCAGTAGTACCACGACTAGCGGGAGGGCCAGGTTCTTC.

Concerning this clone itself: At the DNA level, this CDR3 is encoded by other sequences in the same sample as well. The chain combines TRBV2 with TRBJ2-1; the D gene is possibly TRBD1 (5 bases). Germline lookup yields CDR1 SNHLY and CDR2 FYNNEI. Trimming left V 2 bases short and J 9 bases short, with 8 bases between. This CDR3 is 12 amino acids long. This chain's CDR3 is CASSEQGTEQFF. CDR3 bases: TGTGCCAGCAGTGAACAGGGTACTGAGCAGTTCTTC.

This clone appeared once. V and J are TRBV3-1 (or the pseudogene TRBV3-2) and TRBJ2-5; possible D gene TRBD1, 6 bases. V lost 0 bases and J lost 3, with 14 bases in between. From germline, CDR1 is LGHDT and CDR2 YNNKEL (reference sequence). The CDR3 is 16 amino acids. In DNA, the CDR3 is TGTGCCAGCAGCCAAGATTTGGGGGCCGCTGAAGAGACCCAGTACTTC. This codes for CASSQDLGAAEETQYF.

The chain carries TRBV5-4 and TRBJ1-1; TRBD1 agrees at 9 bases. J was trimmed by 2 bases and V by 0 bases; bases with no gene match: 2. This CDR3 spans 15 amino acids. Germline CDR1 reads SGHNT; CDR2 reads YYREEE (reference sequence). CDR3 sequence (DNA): TGTGCCAGCAGCTTGGGACAGGGGGTTAACACTGAAGCTTTCTTT. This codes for CASSLGQGVNTEAFF. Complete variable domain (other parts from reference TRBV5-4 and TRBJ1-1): ETGVTQSPTHLIKTRGQQVTLRCSSQSGHNTVSWYQQALGQGPQFIFQYYREEENGRGNFPPRFSGLQFPNYSSELNVNALELDDSALYLCASSLGQGVNTEAFFGQGTRLTVV.

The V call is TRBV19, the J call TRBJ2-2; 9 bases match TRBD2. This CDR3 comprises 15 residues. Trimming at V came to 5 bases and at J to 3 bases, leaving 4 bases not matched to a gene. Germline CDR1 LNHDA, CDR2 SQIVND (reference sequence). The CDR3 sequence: CASSPTSGDTGELFF. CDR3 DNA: TGTGCCAGTAGTCCGACTAGCGGAGACACCGGGGAGCTGTTTTTT. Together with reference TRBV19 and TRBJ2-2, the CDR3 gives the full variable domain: DGGITQSPKYLFRKEGQNVTLSCEQNLNHDAMYWYRQDPGQGLRLIYYSQIVNDFQKGDIAEGYSVSREKKESFPLTVTSAQKNPTAFYLCASSPTSGDTGELFFGEGSRLTVL.

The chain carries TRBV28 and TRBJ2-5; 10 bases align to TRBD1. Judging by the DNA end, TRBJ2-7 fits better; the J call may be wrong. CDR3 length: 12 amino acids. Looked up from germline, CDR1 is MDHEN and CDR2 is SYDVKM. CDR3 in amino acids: CASQTGGHEQYF. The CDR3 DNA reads TGTGCCAGCCAGACAGGGGGCCACGAGCAGTACTTC.

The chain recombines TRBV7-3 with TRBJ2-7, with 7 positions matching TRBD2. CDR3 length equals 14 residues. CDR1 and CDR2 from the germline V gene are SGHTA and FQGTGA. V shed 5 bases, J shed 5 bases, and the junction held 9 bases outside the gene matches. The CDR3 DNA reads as TGTGCCAGCAGCCCCACGGGGGGTTACCACGAGCAGTACTTC. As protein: CASSPTGGYHEQYF.

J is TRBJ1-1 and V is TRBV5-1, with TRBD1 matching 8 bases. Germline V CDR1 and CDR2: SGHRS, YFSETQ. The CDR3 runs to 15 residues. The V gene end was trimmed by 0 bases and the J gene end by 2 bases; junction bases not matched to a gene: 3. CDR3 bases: TGCGCCAGCAGCTTGGAAGGGACAGGTAACACTGAAGCTTTCTTT. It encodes CASSLEGTGNTEAFF.

CDR3 protein: CASSSAGTSPGELFF. In DNA form, the CDR3 reads TGTGCCAGCAGTTCCGCCGGGACTAGCCCCGGGGAGCTGTTTTTT. This chain joins TRBV27 and TRBJ2-2; TRBD2 agrees at 9 bases. The V segment lost 4 bases and the J segment 6 bases; nucleotides outside the gene matches: 6. Looked up from germline, CDR1 is MNHEY and CDR2 is SMNVEV (reference sequence). This CDR3 contains 15 residues.

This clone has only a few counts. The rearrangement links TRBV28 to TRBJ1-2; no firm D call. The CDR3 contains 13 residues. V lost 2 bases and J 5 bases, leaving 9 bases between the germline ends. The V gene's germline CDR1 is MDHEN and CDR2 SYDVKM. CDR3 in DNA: TGTGCCAGCAGTTTAAATGGGAGGTATGGCTACACCTTC. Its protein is CASSLNGRYGYTF.

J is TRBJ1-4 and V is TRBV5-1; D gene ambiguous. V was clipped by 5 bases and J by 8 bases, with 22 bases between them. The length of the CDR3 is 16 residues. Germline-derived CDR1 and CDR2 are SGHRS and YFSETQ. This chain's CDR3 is CASRPSLPNPGEKLFF. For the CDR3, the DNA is TGCGCCAGCAGACCTTCCCTACCAAACCCGGGGGAAAAACTGTTTTTT.

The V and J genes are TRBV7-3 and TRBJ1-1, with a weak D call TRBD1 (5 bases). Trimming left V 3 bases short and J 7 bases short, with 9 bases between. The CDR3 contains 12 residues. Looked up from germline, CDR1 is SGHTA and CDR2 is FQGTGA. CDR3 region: CASSFSGHEAFF. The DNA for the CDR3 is TGTGCCAGCAGCTTTTCAGGACATGAAGCTTTCTTT.

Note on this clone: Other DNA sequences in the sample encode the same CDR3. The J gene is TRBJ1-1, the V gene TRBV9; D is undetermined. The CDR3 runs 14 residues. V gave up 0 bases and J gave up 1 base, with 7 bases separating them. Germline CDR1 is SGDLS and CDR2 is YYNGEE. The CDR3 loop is CASSVVAENTEAFF. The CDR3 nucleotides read TGTGCCAGCAGCGTAGTGGCAGAGAACACTGAAGCTTTCTTT. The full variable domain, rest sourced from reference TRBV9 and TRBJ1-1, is DSGVTQTPKHLITATGQRVTLRCSPRSGDLSVYWYQQSLDQGLQFLIQYYNGEERAKGNILERFSAQQFPDLHSELNLSSLELGDSALYFCASSVVAENTEAFFGQGTRLTVV.

The CDR3: CASSLAGAHEQYF. The CDR3 bases are TGCGCCAGCAGCTTAGCGGGAGCCCACGAGCAGTACTTC. This chain links TRBV5-1 with TRBJ2-7; 8 bases match TRBD2. J gave up 5 bases and V 2 bases, and 3 bases lay outside the gene matches. There are 13 residues in the CDR3. In germline, CDR1 is SGHRS, CDR2 YFSETQ.

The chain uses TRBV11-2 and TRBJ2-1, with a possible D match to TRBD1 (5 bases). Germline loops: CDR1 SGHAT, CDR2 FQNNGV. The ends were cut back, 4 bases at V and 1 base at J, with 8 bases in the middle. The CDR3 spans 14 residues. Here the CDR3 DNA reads TGTGCCAGCAGCTCCAGGGAATCCTACAATGAGCAGTTCTTC. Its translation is CASSSRESYNEQFF.

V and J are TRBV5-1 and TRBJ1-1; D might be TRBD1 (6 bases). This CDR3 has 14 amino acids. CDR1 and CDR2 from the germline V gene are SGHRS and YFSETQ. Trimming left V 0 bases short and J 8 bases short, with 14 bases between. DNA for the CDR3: TGCGCCAGCAGCTTGGCCGTGGGGGCATCGGAAGCTTTCTTT. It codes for CASSLAVGASEAFF.

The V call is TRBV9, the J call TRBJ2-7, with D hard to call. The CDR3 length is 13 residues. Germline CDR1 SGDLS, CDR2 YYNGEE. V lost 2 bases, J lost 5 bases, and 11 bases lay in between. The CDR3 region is CASSVTNAHEQYF. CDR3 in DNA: TGTGCCAGCAGCGTGACAAATGCCCACGAGCAGTACTTC.

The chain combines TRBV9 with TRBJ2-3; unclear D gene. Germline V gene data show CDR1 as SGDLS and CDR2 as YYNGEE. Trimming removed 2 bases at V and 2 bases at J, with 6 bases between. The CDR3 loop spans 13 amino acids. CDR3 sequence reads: CASSVEFTDTQYF. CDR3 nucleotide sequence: TGTGCCAGCAGCGTTGAGTTCACAGATACGCAGTATTTT.

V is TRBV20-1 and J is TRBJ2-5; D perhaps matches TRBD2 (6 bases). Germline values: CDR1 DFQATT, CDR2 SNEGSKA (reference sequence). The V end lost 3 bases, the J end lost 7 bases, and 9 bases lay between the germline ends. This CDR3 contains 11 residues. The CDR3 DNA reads TGCAGTGCTAGGGAGGGTACGACCCAGTACTTC. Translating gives CSAREGTTQYF.

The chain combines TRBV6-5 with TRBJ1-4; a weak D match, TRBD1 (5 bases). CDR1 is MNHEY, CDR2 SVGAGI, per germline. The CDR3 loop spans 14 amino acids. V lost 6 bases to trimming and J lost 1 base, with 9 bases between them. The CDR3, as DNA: TGTGCCAGCAGCCCAGGGTTAACTAATGAAAAACTGTTTTTT. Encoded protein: CASSPGLTNEKLFF.

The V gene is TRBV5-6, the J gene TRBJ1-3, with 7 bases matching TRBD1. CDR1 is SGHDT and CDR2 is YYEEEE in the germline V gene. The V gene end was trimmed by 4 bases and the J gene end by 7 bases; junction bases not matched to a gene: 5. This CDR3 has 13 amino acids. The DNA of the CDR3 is TGTGCCAGCAGCCCCAGGGGGAGGAACACCATATATTTT. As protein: CASSPRGRNTIYF.

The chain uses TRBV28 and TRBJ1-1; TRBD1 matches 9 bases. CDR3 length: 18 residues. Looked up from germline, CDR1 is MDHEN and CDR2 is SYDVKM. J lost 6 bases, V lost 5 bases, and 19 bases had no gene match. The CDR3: CASSIGETWGQGIPEAFF. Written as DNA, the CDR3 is TGTGCCAGCAGTATAGGGGAAACGTGGGGACAGGGAATCCCTGAAGCTTTCTTT.

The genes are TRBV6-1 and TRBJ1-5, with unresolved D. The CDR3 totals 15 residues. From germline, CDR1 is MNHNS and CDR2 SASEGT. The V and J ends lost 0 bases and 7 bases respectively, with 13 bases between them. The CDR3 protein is CASSEARGGGQPQHF. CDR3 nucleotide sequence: TGTGCCAGCAGTGAAGCGCGAGGCGGAGGGCAGCCCCAGCATTTT.